The 23 T cell receptor beta chains listed next were all sequenced from one sample in a study of blood T cell repertoires in COVID-19. Sequenced by immunoSEQ multiplex PCR; TCRdb stores in-frame clones only, minus some. The sample contains some 350,000 clones, about 88% of which appear only once. Material: PBMCs or T cells enriched from blood (not recorded which). All receptors derive from a woman aged 25 to 45 who had recovered from COVID-19.

The J gene is TRBJ2-2, the V gene TRBV5-1; TRBD2 matches 7 bases. The CDR3 has 16 residues. V trimming: 0 bases; J trimming: 8 bases; junction bases outside the gene matches: 10. CDR1 and CDR2 from the germline V gene are SGHRS and YFSETQ. This CDR3 reads CASSLGAGTLMGELFF. Written as DNA, the CDR3 is TGCGCCAGCAGCTTGGGAGCGGGAACTCTTATGGGGGAGCTGTTTTTT.

This clone was seen repeatedly, ten times or more. This chain joins TRBV6-5 and TRBJ1-1; D gene unclear. CDR1 and CDR2 (germline): MNHEY, SVGAGI. With 7 bases removed from V and 5 bases from J, the gap between germline ends came to 14 bases. There are 13 residues in the CDR3. CDR3: CASKPGLGTEAFF. The CDR3, as DNA: TGTGCCAGCAAACCCGGACTTGGAACTGAAGCTTTCTTT.

The chain carries TRBV11-3 and TRBJ2-1; 7 bases line up with TRBD2. The junction had 1 base not matched to a gene; V was cut back by 3 bases and J by 2 bases. CDR3 size: 14 residues. The germline V gene has CDR1 SGHNT and CDR2 YENEEA. This chain's CDR3 is CASSLSGAYNEQFF. The CDR3 DNA reads TGTGCCAGCAGCTTGAGCGGGGCCTACAATGAGCAGTTCTTC.

The chain joins TRBV7-2 to TRBJ1-2; D unclear. CDR1 SGHTA and CDR2 FQGNSA come from the germline V gene. CDR3 length equals 12 residues. The V end lost 3 bases, the J end lost 8 bases, and 10 bases lay between the germline ends. CDR3 protein: CASSFEGWGYTF. The CDR3 bases are TGTGCCAGCAGCTTTGAGGGTTGGGGCTACACCTTC. The full variable domain, with the rest looked up from reference TRBV7-2 and TRBJ1-2, is GAGVSQSPSNKVTEKGKDVELRCDPISGHTALYWYRQSLGQGLEFLIYFQGNSAPDKSGLPSDRFSAERTGGSVSTLTIQRTQQEDSAVYLCASSFEGWGYTFGSGTRLTVV.

The genes are TRBV5-4 and TRBJ2-7; 10 nucleotides agree with TRBD1. After removal of 2 bases from V and 5 bases from J, the junction contained 1 base not matched to a gene. The CDR3 has 13 residues. Germline-derived CDR1 and CDR2 are SGHNT and YYREEE (reference sequence). In nucleotides, the CDR3 is TGTGCCAGCAGCTTAGGGACAGGGGACGAGCAGTACTTC. It specifies CASSLGTGDEQYF. Full variable domain (missing parts from reference TRBV5-4 and TRBJ2-7): ETGVTQSPTHLIKTRGQQVTLRCSSQSGHNTVSWYQQALGQGPQFIFQYYREEENGRGNFPPRFSGLQFPNYSSELNVNALELDDSALYLCASSLGTGDEQYFGPGTRLTVT.

The CDR3 here is CASSLGLAGVDEQYF. The CDR3 bases are TGTGCCAGCAGTTTAGGACTAGCGGGAGTCGACGAGCAGTACTTC. The V and J genes are TRBV27 and TRBJ2-7; 13 bases align to TRBD2. V shed 2 bases, J shed 5 bases, and the junction held 3 bases outside the gene matches. Looked up from germline, CDR1 is MNHEY and CDR2 is SMNVEV (reference sequence). This CDR3 spans 15 amino acids.

The gene calls are TRBV6-5 and TRBJ1-5; 9 bases map to TRBD1. CDR1 and CDR2 (germline): MNHEY, SVGAGI. The CDR3 runs to 14 residues. V shed 8 bases and J 6 bases; nucleotides not matched to a gene: 8. The CDR3 reads CASHTGGAGQPQHF. The CDR3 bases are TGTGCCAGCCATACAGGGGGCGCAGGTCAGCCCCAGCATTTT.

V usage is TRBV27 and J usage is TRBJ2-4; 13 positions agree with TRBD2. The germline CDR1 and CDR2 sequences are MNHEY and SMNVEV (reference sequence). With 4 bases clipped from V and 8 bases from J, the junction kept 2 bases outside the gene matches. CDR3 length: 14 residues. The CDR3: CASSWTSGSDIQYF. In DNA, the CDR3 is TGTGCCAGCAGTTGGACTAGCGGGAGTGACATTCAGTACTTC.

The V call is TRBV9, the J call TRBJ2-3; D gene uncertain. Trimming stripped 4 bases from V and 0 bases from J, with 9 bases between. Germline V gene sequence: CDR1 SGDLS, CDR2 YYNGEE. The CDR3 contains 14 residues. The chain's CDR3 is CASSSQTSTDTQYF. In DNA, the CDR3 is TGTGCCAGCAGCTCTCAAACTAGCACAGATACGCAGTATTTT.

This clone appeared a few times. The chain carries TRBV12-3 or TRBV12-4 and TRBJ2-7; 7 bases line up with TRBD1. J gave up 6 bases and V 8 bases, and 10 bases lay outside the gene matches. The CDR3 runs to 13 residues. The CDR3 nucleotides are TGTGCCAGCCGACCGACAGGGACGAGCGAGCAGTACTTC. It codes for CASRPTGTSEQYF.

V and J are TRBV7-2 and TRBJ2-3; 9 bases match TRBD2. The CDR3 spans 16 residues. Trimming cost V 1 base and J 2 bases; bases outside gene matches: 4. The germline CDR1 and CDR2 sequences are SGHTA and FQGNSA. CDR3 bases: TGTGCCAGCAGCTTAGGCGGGAGGGGATTCACAGATACGCAGTATTTT. Translated: CASSLGGRGFTDTQYF.

The CDR3 nucleotides are TGTGCCAGCAGCTTTATGGACAGGGAGCAGTTCTTC. Translated, it gives CASSFMDREQFF. The chain recombines TRBV11-2 with TRBJ2-1, with TRBD1 matching over 7 bases. The trim removed 3 bases at V and 10 bases at J, leaving 3 bases unmatched. This CDR3 spans 12 amino acids. The germline CDR1 and CDR2 sequences are SGHAT and FQNNGV. Combining the CDR3 with reference TRBV11-2 and TRBJ2-1 gives the whole variable domain EAGVAQSPRYKIIEKRQSVAFWCNPISGHATLYWYQQILGQGPKLLIQFQNNGVVDDSQLPKDRFSAERLKGVDSTLKIQPAKLEDSAVYLCASSFMDREQFFGPGTRLTVL.

In the case of this clone: One end of the junction fails to match germline, which may point to a read error. The rearrangement joins TRBV6-1 to TRBJ1-5; 8 bases map to TRBD1. This CDR3 spans 15 amino acids. Germline V CDR1 and CDR2: MNHNS, SASEGT. The CDR3 is CASSEGQGEAQPQHF. The CDR3 DNA reads TGTGCCAGCAGCGAAGGACAGGGAGAGGCCCAGCCCCAGCATTTT.

CDR3 sequence (DNA): TGTGCCAGTACGGCAGGTTGGGCTACTAATGAAAAACTGTTTTTT. Translation gives CASTAGWATNEKLFF. The chain links TRBV19 to TRBJ1-4; D remains unclear. The V gene's germline CDR1 is LNHDA and CDR2 SQIVND (reference sequence). The CDR3 is made up of 15 amino acids. V was trimmed by 7 bases and J by 2 bases, leaving 14 bases between them.

The J gene is TRBJ1-5, the V gene TRBV21-1; the listed D gene, TRBD1, was not tested against the DNA. TRBV21-1 is a documented pseudogene. This CDR3 has 17 residues. The CDR3 nucleotides read TGTGCCAGCAGCAAAGGTGGGGCACCATATAGCAATCAGCCCCAGCATTTT. Its protein is CASSKGGAPYSNQPQHF.

The V gene is TRBV25-1, the J gene TRBJ2-1; TRBD2 agrees at 12 bases. The V gene's germline CDR1 is MGHDK and CDR2 SYGVNS. The CDR3 runs 15 residues. Trimming removed 3 bases from V and 9 bases from J; junction bases left unmatched: 6. CDR3 sequence (DNA): TGTGCCAGCAGTGATTGGCTAGCGGGAGGGGCTGAGCAGTTCTTC. It encodes CASSDWLAGGAEQFF. Filled out from reference TRBV25-1 and TRBJ2-1, the complete variable domain reads EADIYQTPRYLVIGTGKKITLECSQTMGHDKMYWYQQDPGMELHLIHYSYGVNSTEKGDLSSESTVSRIRTEHFPLTLESARPSHTSQYLCASSDWLAGGAEQFFGPGTRLTVL.

The J gene is TRBJ1-5, the V gene TRBV27; 10 bases line up with TRBD1. The CDR3 sequence is 15 residues long. J lost 5 bases, V lost 4 bases, and 5 bases had no gene match. Germline V gene lookup returns CDR1 MNHEY and CDR2 SMNVEV (reference sequence). Here the CDR3 reads CASSWSGTGDQPQHF. CDR3 nucleotide sequence: TGTGCCAGCAGTTGGTCCGGGACAGGGGATCAGCCCCAGCATTTT.

The DNA of the CDR3 is TGTGCCAGCAGCCAGGGAGACTCCCCGATGTACAATGAGCAGTTCTTC. Its translation is CASSQGDSPMYNEQFF. The chain carries TRBV4-2 and TRBJ2-1; weak D call: TRBD2 (5 bases). CDR3 length: 16 amino acids. Germline V lookup: CDR1 LGHNA, CDR2 YNFKEQ. Trimming took 3 bases from V and 4 from J, leaving 16 bases between them.

As concerns this clone: This sample also contains other DNA sequences that code for the same CDR3. The V gene is TRBV19, the J gene TRBJ1-5, with 8 bases fitting TRBD1. Per germline, CDR1 LNHDA and CDR2 SQIVND (reference sequence). The trim removed 6 bases at V and 4 bases at J, leaving 2 bases unmatched. CDR3 length equals 13 residues. The CDR3 spells CASSGTGNQPQHF. CDR3 nucleotides: TGTGCCAGTAGCGGGACAGGTAATCAGCCCCAGCATTTT.

The J gene is TRBJ2-3, the V gene TRBV9; no clear D. This CDR3 is built from 15 residues. V gave up 2 bases and J gave up 1 base, with 11 bases separating them. Germline loops: CDR1 SGDLS, CDR2 YYNGEE. The CDR3 here is CASSVAHRGTDTQYF. CDR3 in DNA: TGTGCCAGCAGCGTGGCTCACCGGGGCACAGATACGCAGTATTTT.

The V call is TRBV5-6, the J call TRBJ1-2; D possibly corresponds to TRBD1 (6 bases). This CDR3 region has 13 residues. CDR1 and CDR2 (germline): SGHDT, YYEEEE. V lost 4 bases and J lost 5, with 12 bases in between. In nucleotides, the CDR3 is TGTGCCAGCAGCCCTGGACAGCGATATGGCTACACCTTC. It codes for CASSPGQRYGYTF.

This clone has just one count. The gene calls are TRBV12-3 or TRBV12-4 and TRBJ1-1, with 10 bases matching TRBD1. CDR3 length: 13 residues. The V gene end was trimmed by 6 bases and the J gene end by 10 bases; junction bases not matched to a gene: 8. CDR3 sequence: CASSPSRDRGAFF. In DNA, the CDR3 is TGTGCCAGCAGCCCCTCCCGGGACAGGGGAGCTTTCTTT.

The rearrangement links TRBV7-9 to TRBJ2-1, with D hard to call. There are 15 residues in the CDR3. Germline-derived CDR1 and CDR2 are SEHNR and FQNEAQ (reference sequence). Trimming took off 5 bases at V and 0 bases at J, with 11 bases between the two ends. The CDR3 DNA is TGTGCCAGCAGCACCTATAGAGGCTCCTACAATGAGCAGTTCTTC. Amino acid sequence: CASSTYRGSYNEQFF.